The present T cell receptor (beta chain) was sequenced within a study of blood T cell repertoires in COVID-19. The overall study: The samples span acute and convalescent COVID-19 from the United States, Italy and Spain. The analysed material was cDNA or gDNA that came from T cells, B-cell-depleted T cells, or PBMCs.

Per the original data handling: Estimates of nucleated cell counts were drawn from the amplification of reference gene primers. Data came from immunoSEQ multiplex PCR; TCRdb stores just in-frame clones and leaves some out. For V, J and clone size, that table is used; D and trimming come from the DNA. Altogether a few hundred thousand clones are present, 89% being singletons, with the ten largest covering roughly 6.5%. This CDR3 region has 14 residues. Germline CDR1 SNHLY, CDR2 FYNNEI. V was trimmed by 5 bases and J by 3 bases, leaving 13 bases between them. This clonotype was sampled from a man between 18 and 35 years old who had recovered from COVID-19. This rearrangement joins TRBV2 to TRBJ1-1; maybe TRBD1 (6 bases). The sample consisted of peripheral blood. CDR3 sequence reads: CASSLQGGDTEAFF. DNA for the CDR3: TGTGCCAGCAGTCTACAGGGTGGGGACACTGAAGCTTTCTTT. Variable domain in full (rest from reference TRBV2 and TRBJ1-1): EPEVTQTPSHQVTQMGQEVILRCVPISNHLYFYWYRQILGQKVEFLVSFYNNEISEKSEIFDDQFSVERPDGSNFTLKIRSTKLEDSAMYFCASSLQGGDTEAFFGQGTRLTVV.